This TCR beta chain was sequenced for a study of cytomegalovirus exposure and HLA in healthy donors. Broader study findings: As a later analysis showed, several of the most significant clusters appeared to be linked to common viral pathogens. Segments of the TCR beta V type were, in most cases, productive about 90% or about 30% of the time in an earlier analysis. When presence/absence was analysed, sequencing depth was taken to be roughly uniform across donors.

On this clone: The antigen is unknown.

PCR primers comprised 60 Vbeta and 13 Jbeta primers. Sequencing was performed with immunoSEQ multiplex PCR; in TCRdb, only in-frame clones are kept and a portion is missing. The sample lists fewer than 250,000 clones, roughly nine tenths occurring once. In germline, CDR1 is MDHEN, CDR2 SYDVKM. The CDR3 consists of 13 residues. J gave up 8 bases and V 6 bases, and 6 bases lay outside the gene matches. The clonotype originates from a boy aged 2 to 9 in good health and CMV-seronegative. Sequencing was carried out using PBMCs. The chain combines TRBV28 with TRBJ1-4; 7 nucleotides agree with TRBD1. The CDR3, as DNA: TGTGCCAGCAGAGAGGGGGCGGGGGAAAAACTGTTTTTT. Its protein product is CASREGAGEKLFF. Filled out from reference TRBV28 and TRBJ1-4, the complete variable domain reads DVKVTQSSRYLVKRTGEKVFLECVQDMDHENMFWYRQDPGLGLRLIYFSYDVKMKEKGDIPEGYSVSREKKERFSLILESASTNQTSMYLCASREGAGEKLFFGSGTQLSVL.